These 16 T cell receptor beta chains were sequenced from one sample in a study of response to subunit inactivated influenza vaccine. Each CDR3 protein is one row after TCRdb ran MiXCR on the RT-PCR reads. Of a few hundred thousand distinct CDR3 sequences listed, about 11% are singletons. This sample also belongs to another study, concerning T cells expressing NK-cell markers. That investigation notes: A 5'RACE template switching approach incorporating UMIs was used to make TCR beta cDNA.

Here the sequenced sample was PBMCs from blood, taken on the day of vaccination. These receptors originate from a man aged 45-65 years who received an inactivated influenza vaccine.

This clonotype was seen only a few times. The J gene is TRBJ1-5, the V gene TRBV20-1; tentative D call: TRBD1 (6 bases). V was pared by 1 base and J by 2 bases, with 12 bases between. CDR3 size: 15 residues. Germline V gene data show CDR1 as DFQATT and CDR2 as SNEGSKA (reference sequence). This chain's CDR3 is CSARGGAKGNQPQHF. The CDR3 coding sequence is TGCAGTGCTAGAGGGGGGGCGAAGGGCAATCAGCCCCAGCATTTT.

For this clonotype: One junction end disagrees with the germline gene, perhaps due to a read error. The chain uses TRBV5-1 and TRBJ2-2, with a weak D call TRBD2 (5 bases). The CDR3 loop spans 11 amino acids. Looked up from germline, CDR1 is SGHRS and CDR2 is YFSETQ. The CDR3 DNA is TGCGCCAGCAGCTTTCCCGGGGAGCTGGTTTTT. It translates to CASSFPGELVF.

This clonotype showed up just a few times. The gene calls are TRBV28 and TRBJ1-5; D possibly corresponds to TRBD1 (5 bases). Germline values: CDR1 MDHEN, CDR2 SYDVKM. This CDR3 is 18 amino acids long. The germline V and J ends were trimmed by 3 bases and 0 bases, with 18 bases remaining between them. The CDR3 reads CASSLRQPRKYSNQPQHF. CDR3 sequence (DNA): TGTGCCAGCAGTTTGAGACAGCCTCGCAAATATAGCAATCAGCCCCAGCATTTT.

The J gene is TRBJ2-5, the V gene TRBV3-1; D may be TRBD1 (5 bases). CDR3 length equals 11 residues. The V and J ends lost 10 bases and 5 bases respectively, with 11 bases between them. Germline loops: CDR1 LGHDT, CDR2 YNNKEL (reference sequence). The CDR3 nucleotides are TGTGCCACCCAGGGATATGAGACCCAGTACTTC. It translates to CATQGYETQYF.

This clonotype has just a few counts. The rearrangement uses TRBV20-1 and TRBJ2-7, with TRBD1 matching over 9 bases. Germline assignment: CDR1 DFQATT and CDR2 SNEGSKA (reference sequence). The CDR3 loop spans 12 amino acids. Unmatched junction bases numbered 5, after V lost 6 bases and J lost 5 bases. The CDR3 here is CSALQGAHEQYF. CDR3 nucleotide sequence: TGCAGTGCCCTACAGGGGGCTCACGAGCAGTACTTC.

This clonotype was found many times. The chain combines TRBV27 with TRBJ1-5; D ambiguous. V was clipped by 8 bases and J by 0 bases, with 17 bases between them. CDR3 size: 16 residues. Germline CDR1 and CDR2: MNHEY and SMNVEV (reference sequence). In DNA, the CDR3 is TGTGCCAGCGGGCGGGAGGGAAAGCTTAGCAATCAGCCCCAGCATTTT. Protein product: CASGREGKLSNQPQHF.

This clonotype was detected a few times. V usage is TRBV6-1 and J usage is TRBJ2-6; D ambiguous. Per the germline V gene, CDR1 is MNHNS and CDR2 is SASEGT. Trimming stripped 2 bases from V and 0 bases from J, with 8 bases between. The CDR3 has 16 amino acids. This chain's CDR3 is CASSEMGSSGANVLTF. The DNA of the CDR3 is TGTGCCAGCAGTGAAATGGGAAGCTCTGGGGCCAACGTCCTGACTTTC.

The V gene is TRBV20-1, the J gene TRBJ2-2; 8 bases match TRBD1. This CDR3 comprises 14 residues. Trimming took 5 bases from V and 5 from J; bases not matched to a gene: 7. Germline CDR1 is DFQATT and CDR2 is SNEGSKA (reference sequence). DNA of the CDR3: TGCAGTGCTTGGACAGGGATGAGGACCGGGGAGCTGTTTTTT. Encoded protein: CSAWTGMRTGELFF.

This clonotype was seen at least ten times. The V call is TRBV12-3 or TRBV12-4, the J call TRBJ2-2, with TRBD2 identical over 15 bases. The CDR3 covers 16 residues. With 4 bases clipped from V and 7 bases from J, the junction kept 4 bases outside the gene matches. CDR3 protein: CASSSGTSGRNGELFF. The CDR3 region has the DNA TGTGCCAGCAGTTCCGGGACTAGCGGGAGGAACGGGGAGCTGTTTTTT.

This clonotype was counted between two and nine times. For the CDR3, the DNA is TGTGCCAGCAGCCCAAATAGGGGGCAGCCCCAGCATTTT. This encodes CASSPNRGQPQHF. The rearrangement links TRBV6-1 to TRBJ1-5; D might be TRBD1 (6 bases). From germline, CDR1 is MNHNS and CDR2 SASEGT. The CDR3 is 13 amino acids. V lost 6 bases and J 7 bases, leaving 13 bases between the germline ends.

This clonotype was found many times. The chain recombines TRBV5-1 with TRBJ1-1; D not certain. CDR1 is SGHRS and CDR2 is YFSETQ in the germline V gene. The V end lost 1 base, the J end lost 2 bases, and 9 bases lay between the germline ends. The CDR3 is 14 amino acids. CDR3 sequence: CASSLLSANTEAFF. The CDR3 nucleotides read TGCGCCAGCAGCTTGCTGTCGGCAAACACTGAAGCTTTCTTT.

This clonotype was picked up a small number of times. V usage is TRBV11-2 and J usage is TRBJ2-1; TRBD1 aligns across 8 bases. This CDR3 has 19 residues. Germline values: CDR1 SGHAT, CDR2 FQNNGV. V lost 5 bases, J lost 4 bases, and 19 bases stayed unmatched. CDR3 DNA sequence: TGTGCCAGCAGCATCGGAGACAGGGGAAAGCGAGAAACTTACAATGAGCAGTTCTTC. This translates into CASSIGDRGKRETYNEQFF.

This clonotype appeared a few times. The chain carries TRBV18 and TRBJ2-5, with 9 bases identical to TRBD2. Trimming removed 6 bases from V and 5 bases from J; junction bases left unmatched: 22. The CDR3 is 19 residues long. Germline assignment: CDR1 KGHSH and CDR2 LQKENI. As DNA, the CDR3 is TGTGCCAGCTCCCCCTCTCGGGGTAGCGGGGGTCCCGTCGAGGAGACCCAGTACTTC. It encodes CASSPSRGSGGPVEETQYF.

This clonotype occurred a few times. In DNA, the CDR3 is TGTGCCAGCAGCCAGCATTCCGGACAGGGCTCCTACGAGCAGTACTTC. Translated, it gives CASSQHSGQGSYEQYF. V gene TRBV4-2 combines with J gene TRBJ2-7; 8 positions match TRBD1. Germline values: CDR1 LGHNA, CDR2 YNFKEQ. This CDR3 has 16 amino acids. V dropped 3 bases and J dropped 0; count of bases not matched to a gene: 7.

J is TRBJ2-7 and V is TRBV7-6; TRBD1 or TRBD2 may be the D gene (6 bases each). The ends were cut back, 5 bases at V and 4 bases at J, with 18 bases in the middle. CDR1 is SGHVS and CDR2 is FNYEAQ in the germline V gene. CDR3 length equals 15 residues. The CDR3 bases are TGTGCCAGCAGCAACGACATCCGGGGGCTTTACGAGCAGTACTTC. Its protein is CASSNDIRGLYEQYF.

The gene calls are TRBV6-5 and TRBJ2-7; 15 bases map to TRBD2. The junction had 5 bases not matched to a gene; V was cut back by 4 bases and J by 7 bases. This CDR3 spans 15 amino acids. CDR1 and CDR2 (germline): MNHEY, SVGAGI. The CDR3 coding sequence is TGTGCCAGCAGTTGGACTAGCGGGAGGGCCTGGGAGCAGTACTTC. Translated, it gives CASSWTSGRAWEQYF.